The 24 T cell receptor beta chains below come from one sample, sequenced in a study of T cell repertoires in cytomegalovirus infection. A single record per CDR3 protein comes from TCRdb applying MiXCR to the reads. The repertoire holds around 290,000 distinct CDR3 sequences, with roughly 23% as singletons. The specimen was PBMCs. The receptors were gathered from a human donor in good health (CMV status not recorded). Some clones in this sample may be carry-over from other donors' samples.

J is TRBJ1-5 and V is TRBV6-2 or TRBV6-3; TRBD1 agrees at 7 bases. The CDR3 runs to 11 residues. The V and J ends lost 6 bases and 15 bases, in that order; junction bases with no gene match: 8. Germline V gene lookup returns CDR1 MNHEY and CDR2 SVGEGT. The chain's CDR3 is CASSFPGQWHF. The CDR3 DNA is TGTGCCAGCAGCTTCCCGGGACAGTGGCATTTT.

The rearrangement links TRBV20-1 to TRBJ2-5; possible D gene TRBD1, 7 bases. Trimming removed 5 bases at V and 5 bases at J, with 15 bases between. Germline assignment: CDR1 DFQATT and CDR2 SNEGSKA (reference sequence). The CDR3 has 13 amino acids. The chain's CDR3 is CSAPPGGIETQYF. CDR3 coding DNA: TGCAGTGCTCCCCCAGGGGGGATTGAGACCCAGTACTTC.

The rearrangement joins TRBV7-2 to TRBJ1-2, with 8 bases aligning to TRBD1. Germline lookup yields CDR1 SGHTA and CDR2 FQGNSA. This CDR3 has 15 residues. J was trimmed by 8 bases and V by 1 base; bases with no gene match: 9. The CDR3 nucleotides are TGTGCCAGCAGCTTAGACGGCAGGGGGCAAGTAGGCTACACCTTC. This gives the protein CASSLDGRGQVGYTF.

This clonotype was recorded only once. This sequence joins TRBV6-2 or TRBV6-3 and TRBJ2-1; no firm D call. Per germline, CDR1 MNHEY and CDR2 SVGEGT. The CDR3 loop spans 13 amino acids. Trimming removed 6 bases from V and 5 bases from J, with 11 bases in between. CDR3 in amino acids: CASSILSDNEQFF. The CDR3 nucleotides are TGTGCCAGCAGCATTCTTTCAGACAATGAGCAGTTCTTC.

In the case of this clonotype: A much larger clone lies one base from this, so it may be a read error. This chain connects TRBV7-2 to TRBJ2-3; 7 bases align to TRBD1. CDR1 and CDR2 from the germline V gene are SGHTA and FQGNSA. CDR3 size: 14 residues. The CDR3 coding sequence is TGTGCCAGCAGCTTAGCAGGGGGCAGTGATACGAAGTATTTT. Its translation: CASSLAGGSDTKYF.

This clonotype was seen only a few times. This sequence joins TRBV7-2 and TRBJ2-7; 11 bases match TRBD2. CDR1 is SGHTA, CDR2 FQGNSA, per germline. V lost 2 bases, J lost 3 bases, and 3 bases stayed unmatched. This CDR3 region has 15 residues. DNA of the CDR3: TGTGCCAGCAGCTTACGTGGGACTAGCGGCTACGAGCAGTACTTC. This codes for CASSLRGTSGYEQYF.

J is TRBJ2-5 and V is TRBV5-1; 7 positions match TRBD1. CDR1 SGHRS and CDR2 YFSETQ come from the germline V gene. J gave up 5 bases and V 0 bases, and 10 bases lay outside the gene matches. This CDR3 comprises 16 residues. CDR3 nucleotide sequence: TGCGCCAGCAGCTTGGAGGGTAGGGGACAGTGGGAGACCCAGTACTTC. It translates to CASSLEGRGQWETQYF.

V is TRBV28 and J is TRBJ1-1, with unresolved D. Per the germline V gene, CDR1 is MDHEN and CDR2 is SYDVKM. This CDR3 has 13 amino acids. Trimming cost V 4 bases and J 10 bases, with 16 bases left between them. The CDR3 DNA reads TGTGCCAGCAGTTACGCCCCCGATGTGAGAGCTTTCTTT. It codes for CASSYAPDVRAFF.

The rearrangement joins TRBV5-6 to TRBJ1-2; 7 nucleotides line up with TRBD1. Germline lookup yields CDR1 SGHDT and CDR2 YYEEEE. The J segment lost 0 bases and the V segment lost 0 bases, leaving 5 bases of the junction unmatched. The CDR3 extends over 16 amino acids. The CDR3 region is CASSLDNRGPNYGYTF. In DNA form, the CDR3 reads TGTGCCAGCAGCTTGGACAACAGGGGACCTAACTATGGCTACACCTTC.

This clonotype has at least ten counts. This chain joins TRBV7-6 and TRBJ1-2; perhaps TRBD1 as D (5 bases). CDR1 is SGHVS, CDR2 FNYEAQ, per germline. V was trimmed by 8 bases and J by 8 bases, leaving 18 bases between them. The CDR3 totals 13 residues. CDR3 protein: CASGELGARGYTF. Written as DNA, the CDR3 is TGTGCCAGCGGAGAGCTCGGGGCTCGCGGCTACACCTTC.

As to this clonotype: This likely comes from a read error, as the CDR3 has no conserved phenylalanine or tryptophan at its end. V is TRBV7-2 and J is TRBJ2-3; tentative D call: TRBD2 (6 bases). V lost 4 bases to trimming and J lost 3 bases, with 17 bases between them. The CDR3 contains 16 residues. Per germline, CDR1 SGHTA and CDR2 FQGNSA. This CDR3 reads CASSSPLGGRTDTQYL. The CDR3 DNA reads TGTGCCAGCAGCTCCCCCCTGGGGGGAAGGACAGATACGCAGTATTTA.

This clonotype showed up just a few times. The chain couples TRBV5-1 to TRBJ2-2; D is perhaps TRBD1 (5 bases). The ends were cut back, 9 bases at V and 1 base at J, with 16 bases in the middle. The germline CDR1 and CDR2 sequences are SGHRS and YFSETQ. This CDR3 is built from 15 residues. The CDR3 region is CATKTQDLNTGELFF. Here the CDR3 DNA reads TGCGCCACCAAAACACAGGACCTGAACACCGGGGAGCTGTTTTTT.

V usage is TRBV19 and J usage is TRBJ2-5; 8 bases map to TRBD1. CDR3 size: 13 residues. Trimming cost V 6 bases and J 3 bases; bases outside gene matches: 3. CDR1 is LNHDA and CDR2 is SQIVND in the germline V gene (reference sequence). The CDR3 loop reads CASRPTGEETQYF. In DNA, the CDR3 is TGTGCCAGTAGACCGACAGGGGAAGAGACCCAGTACTTC. Based on the CDR3 plus reference TRBV19 and TRBJ2-5, the full variable domain is DGGITQSPKYLFRKEGQNVTLSCEQNLNHDAMYWYRQDPGQGLRLIYYSQIVNDFQKGDIAEGYSVSREKKESFPLTVTSAQKNPTAFYLCASRPTGEETQYFGPGTRLLVL.

This clonotype was found a few times. V gene TRBV7-6 combines with J gene TRBJ1-5, with a tentative D call TRBD1 (5 bases). This CDR3 has 15 residues. Trimming took 3 bases from V and 2 from J, leaving 11 bases between them. Per the germline V gene, CDR1 is SGHVS and CDR2 is FNYEAQ. The CDR3 region has the DNA TGTGCCAGCAGCTTTGGAGCCAGGGGCAATCAGCCCCAGCATTTT. It specifies CASSFGARGNQPQHF.

This clonotype was seen many times. The chain couples TRBV7-2 to TRBJ2-1; 8 bases fit TRBD1. CDR3 size: 16 residues. V gave up 4 bases and J gave up 4 bases; unmatched junction bases: 9. Germline V gives CDR1 SGHTA, CDR2 FQGNSA. The CDR3 sequence is CASSSRSGTGYNEQFF. CDR3 bases: TGTGCCAGCAGCTCGCGGTCGGGGACAGGTTACAATGAGCAGTTCTTC. Supplemented by reference TRBV7-2 and TRBJ2-1, the full variable domain reads GAGVSQSPSNKVTEKGKDVELRCDPISGHTALYWYRQSLGQGLEFLIYFQGNSAPDKSGLPSDRFSAERTGGSVSTLTIQRTQQEDSAVYLCASSSRSGTGYNEQFFGPGTRLTVL.

This clonotype was recorded a few times. The V call is TRBV12-3 or TRBV12-4, the J call TRBJ1-1; tentative D call: TRBD1 (5 bases). The CDR3 sequence is 14 residues long. Trimming stripped 10 bases from V and 8 bases from J, with 23 bases between. The chain's CDR3 is CATIDNAAGTEAFF. The CDR3 DNA reads as TGTGCCACCATCGACAACGCCGCCGGGACGGAAGCTTTCTTT.

V and J are TRBV5-1 and TRBJ2-3; 9 nucleotides line up with TRBD1. Germline V gene lookup returns CDR1 SGHRS and CDR2 YFSETQ. The CDR3 loop spans 15 amino acids. J was trimmed by 5 bases and V by 1 base; bases with no gene match: 5. The CDR3 DNA is TGCGCCAGCAGCTTGACAGGGGGCGCAGGAGATACGCAGTATTTT. Protein sequence: CASSLTGGAGDTQYF.

The sample holds many counts of this clonotype. The rearrangement joins TRBV7-2 to TRBJ2-6; D tentatively fits TRBD1 or TRBD2 (5 bases each). The CDR3 is made up of 15 amino acids. Germline V gene data show CDR1 as SGHTA and CDR2 as FQGNSA. Trimming pared 6 bases from V and 4 bases from J, leaving 13 bases between. CDR3: CASRAWGTGANVLTF. CDR3 DNA: TGTGCCAGCAGGGCTTGGGGGACCGGGGCCAACGTCCTGACTTTC.

This clonotype appeared many times. This sequence joins TRBV7-6 and TRBJ2-5; 7 bases agree with TRBD2. The J segment lost 2 bases and the V segment lost 5 bases, leaving 2 bases of the junction unmatched. There are 13 residues in the CDR3. CDR1 and CDR2 (germline): SGHVS, FNYEAQ. The CDR3 nucleotides read TGTGCCAGCAGCCTACTAGCGCAAGAGACCCAGTACTTC. This codes for CASSLLAQETQYF.

This clonotype was seen at least ten times. The chain couples TRBV7-2 to TRBJ2-3, with 7 bases aligning to TRBD2. CDR1 and CDR2 (germline): SGHTA, FQGNSA. Trimming at V came to 5 bases and at J to 1 base, leaving 6 bases not matched to a gene. CDR3 size: 15 residues. The CDR3 spells CASSPQAGGTDTQYF. CDR3 DNA: TGTGCCAGCAGCCCACAGGCGGGGGGCACAGATACGCAGTATTTT.

The chain has TRBV20-1 and TRBJ2-3; 8 positions match TRBD2. The CDR3 runs 13 residues. Germline V gene data show CDR1 as DFQATT and CDR2 as SNEGSKA (reference sequence). V shed 6 bases and J 6 bases; nucleotides not matched to a gene: 8. Written as DNA, the CDR3 is TGCAGTGCAAGGACTAGCTTTGGGGATACGCAGTATTTT. It encodes CSARTSFGDTQYF.

V usage is TRBV2 and J usage is TRBJ1-1; D unresolved. Trimming took off 11 bases at V and 11 bases at J, with 15 bases between the two ends. Germline loops: CDR1 SNHLY, CDR2 FYNNEI. The CDR3 covers 10 residues. CDR3 in DNA: TGTGCCGGAAACGGCCCGTTCGCTTTCTTT. This translates into CAGNGPFAFF.

V gene TRBV5-1 combines with J gene TRBJ1-1; a possible D gene is TRBD1 (6 bases). Germline V CDR1 and CDR2: SGHRS, YFSETQ. The V end was cut by 4 bases, the J end by 3 bases, with 19 bases between. The CDR3 is 16 amino acids. The CDR3 is CASSKGQPNGDTEAFF. In nucleotides, the CDR3 is TGCGCCAGCAGCAAAGGACAGCCGAATGGGGACACTGAAGCTTTCTTT.

This clonotype was picked up a small number of times. The genes are TRBV24-1 and TRBJ2-1, with a possible D match to TRBD1 (6 bases). This CDR3 region has 16 residues. Per germline, CDR1 KGHDR and CDR2 SFDVKD. Trimming shortened V by 4 bases and J by 3 bases, and 15 bases separated the two germline ends. The CDR3 DNA reads TGTGCCACCAGTGACCCCGCAGGGGATCACTACAATGAGCAGTTCTTC. Translating gives CATSDPAGDHYNEQFF.